Below, 4 T cell receptor beta chains from the same sample are listed, as sequenced in a study of Ad26.COV2.S vaccination and SARS-CoV-2 variants (dated by TCRdb to the early 2020s). The sample's treatment or condition label, decoded: about 20 received Ad26.COV2.S at low or high dose, single or two shots; about 5 received placebo; per-sample allocation not given. For vaccine and placebo recipients, repertoires were sequenced using samples collected on day 63 after the first injection. The protocol used for the library was the immunoSEQ multiplex PCR assay. TCRdb carries this immuneACCESS record with in-frame sequences only. Its versions omit some clonotypes, under half of them owing to an unresolved V gene in the studies checked, with the rest unexplained. The sample data list fewer than 800,000 clones, and 80% to 90% of these were observed just once. The biggest ten clones account for nearly 1.5% of the sample.

This specimen was peripheral blood, taken in a trial of Ad26.COV2.S vaccine versus placebo. These receptors were obtained from a person aged 18 to 65 who received the Ad26.COV2.S COVID-19 vaccine or a placebo.

The chain recombines TRBV5-8 with TRBJ1-4, with 7 positions matching TRBD1. The CDR3 length is 17 residues. Germline V CDR1 and CDR2: SGHTS, YDEGEE. Trimming took 4 bases from V and 0 from J; bases not matched to a gene: 9. CDR3 in amino acids: CASSQGQSLATNEKLFF. The CDR3 DNA reads TGTGCCAGCAGCCAGGGACAGTCACTTGCAACTAATGAAAAACTGTTTTTT.

The rearrangement uses TRBV5-1 and TRBJ2-2; no firm D call. CDR1 and CDR2 from the germline V gene are SGHRS and YFSETQ. The V and J ends lost 6 bases and 1 base respectively, with 7 bases between them. The CDR3 runs 13 residues. CDR3 in DNA: TGCGCCAGCACCCCCGGGAACACCGGGGAGCTGTTTTTT. It encodes CASTPGNTGELFF.

The rearrangement uses TRBV25-1 and TRBJ1-1; no reliable D call. The CDR3 spans 14 residues. V dropped 0 bases and J dropped 0 bases, with 5 bases sitting between them. Germline loops: CDR1 MGHDK, CDR2 SYGVNS. The CDR3 protein is CASSEYSLNTEAFF. The CDR3 DNA is TGTGCCAGCAGTGAATATTCCCTGAACACTGAAGCTTTCTTT.

The chain couples TRBV7-2 to TRBJ2-3; 14 bases fit TRBD2. This CDR3 region has 17 residues. With V trimmed by 2 bases and J by 4 bases, 5 bases remained unmatched. In germline, CDR1 is SGHTA, CDR2 FQGNSA. The CDR3 sequence is CASSLTGTSGRSDTQYF. The CDR3 region has the DNA TGTGCCAGCAGCTTAACCGGGACTAGCGGGAGATCAGATACGCAGTATTTT. Based on the CDR3 plus reference TRBV7-2 and TRBJ2-3, the full variable domain is GAGVSQSPSNKVTEKGKDVELRCDPISGHTALYWYRQSLGQGLEFLIYFQGNSAPDKSGLPSDRFSAERTGGSVSTLTIQRTQQEDSAVYLCASSLTGTSGRSDTQYFGPGTRLTVL.